This TCR beta chain is drawn from a study of Graves' ophthalmopathy and Graves' hyperthyroidism. Regarding the study as a whole: Ophthalmopathy progression prediction by the model yielded a sensitivity of 55% to 71% and a specificity of 72.22%.

Lactation, pregnancy, uncontrolled infections and other autoimmune diseases were all grounds for excluding patients. PBMCs were obtained from 9.5 to 10 ml of fresh peripheral blood. This CDR3 has 14 residues. Trimming took off 3 bases at V and 3 bases at J, with 11 bases between the two ends. This clonotype appeared many times. The antigen remains undetermined. RNA transcripts were the source from which TCR beta CDR3 regions were amplified. An initial RT-PCR round employing HTBI primers preceded a second-round multiplex PCR. TCRdb processed the multiplex PCR reads anew with MiXCR; each CDR3 protein has one entry. The sample shows roughly 160,000 distinct CDR3 sequences, under 45% of them seen only once.

The TCR comes from a man aged 25-45 years with Graves' ophthalmopathy. Sequenced: peripheral blood. The chain couples TRBV12-3 or TRBV12-4 to TRBJ1-2, with D tentatively TRBD1 (6 bases). CDR3: CASSFGQGHYGYTF. Written as DNA, the CDR3 is TGTGCCAGCAGTTTTGGTCAGGGGCACTATGGCTACACCTTC.